This TCR beta chain was recorded in a study of PD-L1 blockade in urothelial cancer. The overall study: Administration of atezolizumab to patients began around 2014, at 1,200 mg intravenously every 3 weeks. Prior exposure to chemotherapy in patients amounted to 0 to 3 regimens received. Blood was tested 3 weeks (second dose) and 6 weeks into treatment.

Study outcomes and limitations: Clones that were tumor-associated expanded more in the blood of durable-benefit patients at 3 weeks.

Per the germline V gene, CDR1 is SGHRS and CDR2 is YFSETQ. The CDR3 has 15 residues. With V trimmed by 0 bases and J by 5 bases, 4 bases remained unmatched. Assay used: immunoSEQ multiplex PCR; TCRdb lists only in-frame clones, some missing. The sample records about 69,000 clones, roughly 91% being singletons. For this clone: Antigen: not known.

This material consisted of PBMCs, taken around atezolizumab (anti-PD-L1) treatment. The chain carries TRBV5-1 and TRBJ2-7, with 11 bases fitting TRBD2. The sequence derives from a man aged 55 to 69 with urothelial cancer. The CDR3 region is CASSLAGLAENEQYF. The CDR3 DNA reads TGCGCCAGCAGCTTGGCGGGACTAGCGGAGAACGAGCAGTACTTC.